This T cell receptor beta chain was retrieved from a study of OX40 agonist ivuxolimab in advanced cancers. The overall study: Ivuxolimab was delivered to patients intravenously every 2 weeks at doses spanning 0.01 to 10 mg/kg.

Study-wide results and limits: The investigators did not determine what antigen specificity the expanded peripheral T cells had.

On this clone: What it binds is not known.

The CDR3 is 18 amino acids. Looked up from germline, CDR1 is SGHTS and CDR2 is YDEGEE. V lost 4 bases and J 0 bases, leaving 20 bases between the germline ends. Profiled with immunoSEQ multiplex PCR; TCRdb holds only in-frame clones, not every one. The sample consists of 35,000 to 45,000 clones, 82% of them appearing once. The rearrangement links TRBV5-8 to TRBJ2-1, with D perhaps matching TRBD1 or TRBD2 (5 bases each). This material consisted of CD4+ or CD8+ T cells sorted from blood, taken in a trial of the OX40 agonist ivuxolimab. The sequence was collected from an adult with an advanced solid tumor such as melanoma, head and neck, liver or kidney cancer. CDR3 sequence: CASSGGRGQGFSYNEQFF. The CDR3 DNA reads as TGTGCCAGCAGCGGGGGACGGGGCCAGGGCTTCTCCTACAATGAGCAGTTCTTC.